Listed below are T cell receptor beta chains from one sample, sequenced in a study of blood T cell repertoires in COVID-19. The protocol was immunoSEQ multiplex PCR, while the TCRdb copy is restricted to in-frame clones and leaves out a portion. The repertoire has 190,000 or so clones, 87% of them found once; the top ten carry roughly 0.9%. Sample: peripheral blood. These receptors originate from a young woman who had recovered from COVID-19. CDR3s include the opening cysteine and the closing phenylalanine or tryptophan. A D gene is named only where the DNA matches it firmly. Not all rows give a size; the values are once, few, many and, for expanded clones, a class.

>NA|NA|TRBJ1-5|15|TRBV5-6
CASSFLGGSNQPQHF
TGTGCCAGCAGCTTCCTGGGGGGAAGCAATCAGCCCCAGCATTTT
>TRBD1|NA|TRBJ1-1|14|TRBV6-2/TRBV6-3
CASSYSGRGNEAFF
TGTGCCAGCAGTTACTCAGGCAGGGGGAATGAAGCTTTCTTT
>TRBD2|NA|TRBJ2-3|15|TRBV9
CASSAGTSGTDTQYF
TGTGCCAGCAGCGCGGGGACTAGCGGGACAGATACGCAGTATTTT
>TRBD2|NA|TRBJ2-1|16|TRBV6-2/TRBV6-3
CASSPRRTAGDNEQFF
TGTGCCAGCAGCCCCAGGCGGACAGCGGGGGACAATGAGCAGTTCTTC
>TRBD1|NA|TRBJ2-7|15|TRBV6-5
CASRPGQGFSYEQYF
TGTGCCAGCAGGCCGGGACAGGGTTTCTCCTACGAGCAGTACTTC
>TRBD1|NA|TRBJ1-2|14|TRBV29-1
CSVFTGAGNYGYTF
TGCAGCGTTTTTACAGGGGCCGGCAACTATGGCTACACCTTC
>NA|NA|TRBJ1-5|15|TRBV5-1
CASSLGAGGNQPQHF
TGCGCCAGCAGCTTGGGGGCGGGGGGCAATCAGCCCCAGCATTTT
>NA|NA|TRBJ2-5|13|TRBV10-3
CAISGLAGETQYF
TGTGCCATCAGTGGACTGGCTGGGGAGACCCAGTACTTC
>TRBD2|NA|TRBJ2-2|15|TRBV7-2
CASSYNSGGPGELFF
TGTGCCAGCAGCTATAATAGCGGGGGACCCGGGGAGCTGTTTTTT
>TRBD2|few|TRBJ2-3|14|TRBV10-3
CAISPGTSVDTQYF
TGTGCCATCAGCCCCGGGACTAGCGTGGATACGCAGTATTTT
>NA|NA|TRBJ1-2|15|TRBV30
CAWSEIKPWALGYTF
TGTGCCTGGAGTGAAATAAAGCCGTGGGCGCTCGGCTACACCTTC
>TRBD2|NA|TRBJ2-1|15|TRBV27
CASSFKLAGNDEQFF
TGTGCCAGCAGTTTTAAACTAGCGGGAAACGATGAGCAGTTCTTC
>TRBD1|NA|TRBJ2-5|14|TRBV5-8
CASSWDRVKETQYF
TGTGCCAGCAGTTGGGACAGGGTAAAGGAGACCCAGTACTTC
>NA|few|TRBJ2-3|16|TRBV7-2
CASSLRPRQIGDTQYF
TGTGCCAGCAGCTTAAGACCAAGACAGATCGGAGATACGCAGTATTTT
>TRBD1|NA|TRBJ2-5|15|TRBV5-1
CASSPRTGRQETQYF
TGCGCCAGCAGCCCAAGGACAGGGAGGCAAGAGACCCAGTACTTC
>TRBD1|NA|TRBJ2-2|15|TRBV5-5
CASSRRQGYTGELFF
TGTGCCAGCAGCCGGAGACAGGGCTATACCGGGGAGCTGTTTTTT
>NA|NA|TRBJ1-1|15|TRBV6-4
CASSDSAGPGTEAFF
TGTGCCAGCAGTGACTCGGCAGGGCCTGGCACTGAAGCTTTCTTT
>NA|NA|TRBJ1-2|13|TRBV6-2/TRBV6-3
CASSYGQNYGYTF
TGTGCCAGCAGTTACGGCCAAAACTATGGCTACACCTTC
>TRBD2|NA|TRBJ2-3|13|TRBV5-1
CASSQRDTDTQYF
TGCGCCAGCTCCCAGCGGGACACAGATACGCAGTATTTT
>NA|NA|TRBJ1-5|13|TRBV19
CASSISIDQPQHF
TGTGCCAGTAGTATCTCTATCGATCAGCCCCAGCATTTT
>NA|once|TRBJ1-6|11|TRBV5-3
CARRPRTDSHF
TGTGCCAGAAGACCAAGGACAGACAGCCACTTT
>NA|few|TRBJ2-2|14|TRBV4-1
CASSPGSSTGELFF
TGCGCCAGCAGCCCCGGGAGTTCCACCGGGGAGCTGTTTTTT
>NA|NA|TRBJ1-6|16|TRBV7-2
CASSLESQGRSSPLHF
TGTGCCAGCAGCTTAGAGTCGCAGGGGAGAAGTTCACCCCTCCACTTT
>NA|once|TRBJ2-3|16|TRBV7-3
CASSLTSPSSTDTQYF
TGTGCCAGCAGCTTAACGTCACCTAGCAGCACAGATACGCAGTATTTT